The rows below give T cell receptor beta chains drawn from one sample of a study of shared clonotypes between healthy human individuals. Data came from immunoSEQ multiplex PCR; TCRdb stores just in-frame clones and leaves some out. The profile shows about 1,500,000 clones, roughly 96% of them singletons. Source material: naive CD4+ T cells sorted from blood. Receptors were obtained from a man aged 30-40 years in good health. Both conserved end residues are part of each CDR3. The order of the fields is V gene, J gene, D gene, CDR3 DNA, CDR3 protein. D genes are given only for firm matches.

TRBV28	TRBJ1-1	NA	TGTGCCACCGGGGTGACTGAAGCTTTCTTT	CATGVTEAFF
TRBV4-3	TRBJ1-1	TRBD1	TGCGCCAGCAGCCAACACCCCGGGACAGGGGTGAACACTGAAGCTTTCTTT	CASSQHPGTGVNTEAFF
TRBV5-1	TRBJ1-1	TRBD1	TGCGCCAGCAGCCCTTCGGGGACAGGAAACACTGAAGCTTTCTTT	CASSPSGTGNTEAFF
TRBV25-1	TRBJ2-2	NA	TGTGCCAGCAGTGAAAGGGAGCGACCTGTCATCACCGGGGAGCTGTTTTTT	CASSERERPVITGELFF
TRBV6-1	TRBJ2-7	TRBD2	TGTGCCAGCAGTGTGGGGACTAGCGGGCCCTACGAGCAGTACTTC	CASSVGTSGPYEQYF
TRBV18	TRBJ2-7	TRBD2	TGTGCCAGCTCGTCCGAGCGGGAGGGATTTATGGAGCAGTACTTC	CASSSEREGFMEQYF
TRBV10-3	TRBJ2-2	NA	TGTGCCATCAGTGAGTCTCGACCTGGGGAGCTGTTTTTT	CAISESRPGELFF
TRBV6-5	TRBJ2-5	NA	TGTGCCAGCAGTTACACCCCGGGATTGATCCAAGAGACCCAGTACTTC	CASSYTPGLIQETQYF
TRBV14	TRBJ2-5	TRBD2	TGTGCCAGCAGCCAAGATGGGACTAGCCACGAGACCCAGTACTTC	CASSQDGTSHETQYF
TRBV18	TRBJ1-4	NA	TGTGCCAGCTCACCACCGTGGAGAACTAATGAAAAACTGTTTTTT	CASSPPWRTNEKLFF
TRBV2	TRBJ2-7	NA	TGTGCCAGCCTGGGACTCCCTGATTACGAGCAGTACTTC	CASLGLPDYEQYF